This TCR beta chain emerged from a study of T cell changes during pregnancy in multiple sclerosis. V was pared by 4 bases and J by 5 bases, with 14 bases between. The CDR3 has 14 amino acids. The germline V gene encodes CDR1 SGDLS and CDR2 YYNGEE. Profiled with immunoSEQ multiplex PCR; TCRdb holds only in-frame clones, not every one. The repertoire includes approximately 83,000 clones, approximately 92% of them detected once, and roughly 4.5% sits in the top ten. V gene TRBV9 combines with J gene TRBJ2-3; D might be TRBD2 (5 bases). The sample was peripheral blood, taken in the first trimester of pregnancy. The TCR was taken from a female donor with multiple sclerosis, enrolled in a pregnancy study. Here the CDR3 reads CASSPELVLDTQYF. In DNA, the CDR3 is TGTGCCAGCAGCCCCGAACTAGTTTTAGATACGCAGTATTTT.